There are many counts of the clone carrying this TCR beta chain. The antigen remains undetermined. The authors produced cDNA by 5'RACE using 10-nucleotide random UMIs. TCRdb analysed the 5' RACE reads with MiXCR anew, one entry per CDR3 protein. The sample shows tens of thousands of distinct CDR3 sequences, approximately 3.8% of them seen only once. This specimen comes from a study of neurological immune-mediated disorders. Broader study findings: In HTLV-1-associated myelopathy, TCR clonal expansion was greatest, whereas multiple sclerosis had the least, falling below healthy controls.

PBMCs stored at -80 C, numbering 2 million, were the origin of the unsorted libraries. Sequenced input: PBMCs. This receptor was taken from a young man with multiple sclerosis.

CDR3 protein: CASSSHQPQHF. The CDR3 DNA follows: TGTGCCAGCAGTTCCCATCAGCCCCAGCATTTT. The gene calls are TRBV6-6 and TRBJ1-5; D is unclear. The CDR3 is 11 residues long. The germline V and J ends were trimmed by 4 bases and 5 bases, with 3 bases remaining between them. CDR1 is MNHNY and CDR2 is SVGAGI in the germline V gene (reference sequence).